Reported below is one T cell receptor beta chain. The antigen is unknown. This record comes from a study of early T cells in non-severe SARS-CoV-2 infection. Looking at the study overall: Chains from this unsorted whole-blood bulk RNA could not be paired.

CDR1 is SGHAT, CDR2 FQNNGV, per germline. The CDR3 is 16 residues long. V was clipped by 5 bases and J by 3 bases; unmatched bases: 11. General study results and limits: Missing private and CD4 specificities, VDJdb matching favored anti-spike CD8 responses.

Using its own MiXCR run on the 5' RACE reads, TCRdb lists one record per CDR3 protein. The data hold around 40,000 distinct CDR3 sequences, with approximately 10% observed a single time. The V gene is TRBV11-2, the J gene TRBJ2-3; TRBD2 matches at 7 bases. The TCR originated in an adult who was a healthcare worker with PCR-confirmed SARS-CoV-2 infection or an uninfected control (not recorded which). Sequencing was carried out using whole blood. CDR3 region: CASSTLGGSWTDTQYF. DNA of the CDR3: TGTGCCAGCAGCACCTTGGGCGGGAGTTGGACAGATACGCAGTATTTT.